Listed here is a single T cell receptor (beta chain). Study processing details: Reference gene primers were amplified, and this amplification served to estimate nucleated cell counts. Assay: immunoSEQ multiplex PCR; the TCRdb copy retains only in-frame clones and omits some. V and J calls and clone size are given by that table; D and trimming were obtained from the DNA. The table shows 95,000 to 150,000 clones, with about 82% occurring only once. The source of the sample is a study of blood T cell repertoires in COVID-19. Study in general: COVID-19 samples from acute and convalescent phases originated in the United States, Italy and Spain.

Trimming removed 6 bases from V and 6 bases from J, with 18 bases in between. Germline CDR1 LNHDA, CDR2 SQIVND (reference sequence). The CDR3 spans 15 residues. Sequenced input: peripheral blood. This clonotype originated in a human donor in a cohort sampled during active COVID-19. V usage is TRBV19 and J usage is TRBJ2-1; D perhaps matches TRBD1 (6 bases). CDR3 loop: CASSPQGQGFNEQFF. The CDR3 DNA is TGTGCCAGTAGCCCTCAGGGGCAGGGGTTCAATGAGCAGTTCTTC.